The rows below give T cell receptor beta chains drawn from one sample of a study of siplizumab effects on memory and regulatory T cells. Clones were read by immunoSEQ multiplex PCR, and TCRdb kept only the in-frame ones, dropping some. The table shows tens of thousands of clones, with less than 90% occurring only once. The source material was naive CD8+ T cells sorted from blood. The receptors here all came from a human donor in good health. The CDR3 runs from the conserved cysteine through the conserved F or W. Each record gives: V gene, D gene, clone size, J gene, CDR3 protein, CDR3 DNA. D genes are given only for firm matches. A clone size is listed for some rows: how often the clone was seen (once, few, many), or a class if it is expanded.

v_gene: TRBV6-1; d_gene: -; abundance: -; j_gene: TRBJ2-3; CDR3aa: CASSEPSGFTDTQYF; CDR3nt: TGTGCCAGCAGTGAGCCCAGTGGTTTCACAGATACGCAGTATTTT
v_gene: TRBV7-9; d_gene: -; abundance: -; j_gene: TRBJ1-1; CDR3aa: CASSLDGDF; CDR3nt: TGTGCCAGCAGCTTAGACGGTGACTTT
v_gene: TRBV30; d_gene: -; abundance: -; j_gene: TRBJ2-2; CDR3aa: CAWSVRRGTGELFF; CDR3nt: TGTGCCTGGAGTGTACGCAGGGGCACCGGGGAGCTGTTTTTT
v_gene: TRBV7-6; d_gene: -; abundance: -; j_gene: TRBJ1-1; CDR3aa: CASRSGTEAFF; CDR3nt: TGTGCCAGCAGGTCGGGGACAGAAGCTTTCTTT
v_gene: TRBV9; d_gene: TRBD2; abundance: -; j_gene: TRBJ2-1; CDR3aa: CASSPEGLAGSSYNEQFF; CDR3nt: TGTGCCAGCAGCCCAGAGGGACTAGCGGGTAGTTCCTACAATGAGCAGTTCTTC
v_gene: TRBV7-6; d_gene: TRBD1; abundance: once; j_gene: TRBJ2-1; CDR3aa: CASSLWTGNEQFF; CDR3nt: TGTGCCAGCAGCTTATGGACAGGTAATGAGCAGTTCTTC
v_gene: TRBV29-1; d_gene: -; abundance: -; j_gene: TRBJ1-1; CDR3aa: CSVEKGVSTEAFF; CDR3nt: TGCAGCGTTGAGAAGGGGGTTAGCACTGAAGCTTTCTTT
v_gene: TRBV5-1; d_gene: TRBD2; abundance: -; j_gene: TRBJ2-3; CDR3aa: CASSFWPGLAGERTDTQYF; CDR3nt: TGCGCCAGCAGCTTTTGGCCGGGACTAGCGGGGGAAAGAACAGATACGCAGTATTTT
v_gene: TRBV29-1; d_gene: -; abundance: -; j_gene: TRBJ2-7; CDR3aa: CSVVDPATYEQYF; CDR3nt: TGCAGCGTTGTGGATCCCGCGACCTACGAGCAGTACTTC
v_gene: TRBV7-6; d_gene: -; abundance: -; j_gene: TRBJ1-1; CDR3aa: CASSPAAGNTEAFF; CDR3nt: TGTGCCAGCAGCCCAGCGGCGGGGAACACTGAAGCTTTCTTT
v_gene: TRBV5-8; d_gene: -; abundance: -; j_gene: TRBJ1-5; CDR3aa: CASSSRGDQPQHF; CDR3nt: TGTGCCAGCAGCTCGAGGGGAGATCAGCCCCAGCATTTT
v_gene: TRBV7-9; d_gene: TRBD1; abundance: -; j_gene: TRBJ2-5; CDR3aa: CASSPGTVGTQYF; CDR3nt: TGTGCCAGCAGCCCTGGGACAGTTGGGACCCAGTACTTC
v_gene: TRBV4-1; d_gene: TRBD1; abundance: -; j_gene: TRBJ1-4; CDR3aa: CASSPQGALGEKLFF; CDR3nt: TGCGCCAGCAGCCCGCAGGGGGCGCTGGGTGAAAAACTGTTTTTT
v_gene: TRBV19; d_gene: TRBD1; abundance: -; j_gene: TRBJ2-6; CDR3aa: CASKGDRVPSSGANVLTF; CDR3nt: TGTGCCAGTAAGGGGGACAGGGTCCCGAGCTCTGGGGCCAACGTCCTGACTTTC
v_gene: TRBV27; d_gene: TRBD1; abundance: once; j_gene: TRBJ1-2; CDR3aa: CASSPRDSYGYTF; CDR3nt: TGTGCCAGCAGTCCCCGGGACAGTTATGGCTACACCTTC
v_gene: TRBV20-1; d_gene: -; abundance: -; j_gene: TRBJ2-3; CDR3aa: CSVRGVDTQYF; CDR3nt: TGCAGTGTCAGGGGAGTAGATACGCAGTATTTT
v_gene: TRBV7-9; d_gene: -; abundance: -; j_gene: TRBJ1-6; CDR3aa: CASSLGGDINSPLHF; CDR3nt: TGTGCCAGCAGCTTAGGGGGGGACATCAATTCACCCCTCCACTTT
v_gene: TRBV27; d_gene: TRBD1; abundance: few; j_gene: TRBJ2-7; CDR3aa: CASSLETGLAYEQYF; CDR3nt: TGTGCCAGCAGTTTAGAGACAGGGTTAGCCTACGAGCAGTACTTC
v_gene: TRBV10-2; d_gene: TRBD2; abundance: -; j_gene: TRBJ2-7; CDR3aa: CASSDGEGYEQYF; CDR3nt: TGCGCCAGCAGTGACGGGGAGGGTTACGAGCAGTACTTC
v_gene: TRBV4-1; d_gene: -; abundance: -; j_gene: TRBJ1-2; CDR3aa: CASSHLGNYGYTF; CDR3nt: TGCGCCAGCAGCCATCTAGGGAACTATGGCTACACCTTC